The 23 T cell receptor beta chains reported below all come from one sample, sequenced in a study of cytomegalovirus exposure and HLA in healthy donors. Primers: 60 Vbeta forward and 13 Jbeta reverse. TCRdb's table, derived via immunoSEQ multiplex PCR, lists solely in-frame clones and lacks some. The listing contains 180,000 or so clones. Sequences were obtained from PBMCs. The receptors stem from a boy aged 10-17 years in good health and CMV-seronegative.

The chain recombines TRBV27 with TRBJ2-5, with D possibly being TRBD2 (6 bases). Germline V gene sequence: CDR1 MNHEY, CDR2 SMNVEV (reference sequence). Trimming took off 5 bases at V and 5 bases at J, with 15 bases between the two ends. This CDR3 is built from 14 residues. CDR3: CASSPPGTLETQYF. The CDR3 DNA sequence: TGTGCCAGCAGTCCCCCCGGGACTTTGGAGACCCAGTACTTC.

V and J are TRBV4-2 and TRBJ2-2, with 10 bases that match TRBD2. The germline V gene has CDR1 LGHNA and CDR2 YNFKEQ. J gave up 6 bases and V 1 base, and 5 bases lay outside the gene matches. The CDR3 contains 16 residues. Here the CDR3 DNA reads TGTGCCAGCAGCCAAGTGGGCAGCGGGGGGGCCGGGGAGCTGTTTTTT. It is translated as CASSQVGSGGAGELFF.

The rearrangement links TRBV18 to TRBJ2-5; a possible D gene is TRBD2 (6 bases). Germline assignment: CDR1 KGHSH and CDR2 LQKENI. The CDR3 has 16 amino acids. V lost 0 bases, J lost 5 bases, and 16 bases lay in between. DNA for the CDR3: TGTGCCAGCTCACCACCGCGGGGTACGGGGATGGAGACCCAGTACTTC. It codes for CASSPPRGTGMETQYF.

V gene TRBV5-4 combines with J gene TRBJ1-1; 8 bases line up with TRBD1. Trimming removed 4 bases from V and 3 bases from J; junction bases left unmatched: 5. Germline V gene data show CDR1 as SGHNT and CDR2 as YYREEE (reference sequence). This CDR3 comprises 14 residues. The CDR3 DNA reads TGTGCCAGCAGCGAGGACAGGGTGGACACTGAAGCTTTCTTT. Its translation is CASSEDRVDTEAFF. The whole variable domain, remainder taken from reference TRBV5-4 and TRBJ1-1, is ETGVTQSPTHLIKTRGQQVTLRCSSQSGHNTVSWYQQALGQGPQFIFQYYREEENGRGNFPPRFSGLQFPNYSSELNVNALELDDSALYLCASSEDRVDTEAFFGQGTRLTVV.

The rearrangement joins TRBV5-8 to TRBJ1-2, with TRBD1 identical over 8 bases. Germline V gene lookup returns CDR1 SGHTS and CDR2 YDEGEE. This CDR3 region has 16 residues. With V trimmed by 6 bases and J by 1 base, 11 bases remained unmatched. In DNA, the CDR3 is TGTGCCAGCATCACCGTTACAGGGGGGTTTAACTATGGCTACACCTTC. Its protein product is CASITVTGGFNYGYTF.

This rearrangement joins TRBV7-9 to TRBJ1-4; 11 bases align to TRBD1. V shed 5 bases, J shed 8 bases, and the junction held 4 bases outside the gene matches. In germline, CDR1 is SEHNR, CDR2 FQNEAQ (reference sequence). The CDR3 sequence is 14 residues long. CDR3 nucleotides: TGTGCCAGCAGCCCTGGACAGGGGGCGGAAAAACTGTTTTTT. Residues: CASSPGQGAEKLFF.

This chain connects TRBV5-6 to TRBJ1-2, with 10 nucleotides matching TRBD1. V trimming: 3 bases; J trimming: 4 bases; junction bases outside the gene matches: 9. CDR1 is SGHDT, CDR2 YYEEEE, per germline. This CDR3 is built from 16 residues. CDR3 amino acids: CASSSPGQGKSYGYTF. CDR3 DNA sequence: TGTGCCAGCAGCTCCCCGGGACAGGGGAAGAGCTATGGCTACACCTTC.

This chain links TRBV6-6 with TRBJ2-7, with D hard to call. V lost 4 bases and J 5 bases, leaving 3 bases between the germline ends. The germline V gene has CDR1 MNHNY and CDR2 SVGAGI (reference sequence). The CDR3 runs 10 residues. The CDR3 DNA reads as TGTGCCAGCAGTTCCAACGAGCAGTACTTC. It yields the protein CASSSNEQYF.

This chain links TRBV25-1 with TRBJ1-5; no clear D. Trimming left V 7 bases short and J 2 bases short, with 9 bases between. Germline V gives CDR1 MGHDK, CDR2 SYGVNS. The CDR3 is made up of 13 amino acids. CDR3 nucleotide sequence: TGTGCCAGCACCGGGGTCGGCAATCAGCCCCAGCATTTT. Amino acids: CASTGVGNQPQHF.

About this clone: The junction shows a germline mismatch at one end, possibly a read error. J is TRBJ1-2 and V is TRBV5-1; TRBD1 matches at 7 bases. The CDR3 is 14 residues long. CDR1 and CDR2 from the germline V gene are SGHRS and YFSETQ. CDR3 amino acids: CASSLGGRGDGHTF. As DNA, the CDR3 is TGCGCCAGCAGCTTGGGCGGCAGGGGGGATGGCCACACCTTC.

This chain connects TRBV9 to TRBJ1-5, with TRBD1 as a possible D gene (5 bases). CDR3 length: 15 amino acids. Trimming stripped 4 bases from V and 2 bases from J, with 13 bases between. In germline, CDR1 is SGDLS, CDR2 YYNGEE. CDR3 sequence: CASSPSPGGNQPQHF. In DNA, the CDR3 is TGTGCCAGCAGCCCTTCCCCGGGGGGCAATCAGCCCCAGCATTTT.

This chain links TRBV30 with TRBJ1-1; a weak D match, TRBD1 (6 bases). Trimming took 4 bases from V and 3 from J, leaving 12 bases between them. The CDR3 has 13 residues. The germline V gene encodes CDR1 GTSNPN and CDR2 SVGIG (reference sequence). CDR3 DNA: TGTGCCTGGACTCAGGGGAGGGACACTGAAGCTTTCTTT. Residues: CAWTQGRDTEAFF.

CDR3 loop: CASGTGYNSPLHF. CDR3 DNA: TGTGCCTCCGGGACAGGGTATAATTCACCCCTCCACTTT. The genes are TRBV9 and TRBJ1-6; 9 bases line up with TRBD1. The germline CDR1 and CDR2 sequences are SGDLS and YYNGEE. The CDR3 is 13 amino acids. The J segment lost 4 bases and the V segment lost 10 bases, leaving 3 bases of the junction unmatched.

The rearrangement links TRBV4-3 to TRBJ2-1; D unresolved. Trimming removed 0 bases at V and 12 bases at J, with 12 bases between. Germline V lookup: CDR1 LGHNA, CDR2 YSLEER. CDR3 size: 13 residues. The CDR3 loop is CASSQDRIMVQFF. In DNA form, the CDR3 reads TGCGCCAGCAGCCAAGACAGGATAATGGTGCAGTTCTTC.

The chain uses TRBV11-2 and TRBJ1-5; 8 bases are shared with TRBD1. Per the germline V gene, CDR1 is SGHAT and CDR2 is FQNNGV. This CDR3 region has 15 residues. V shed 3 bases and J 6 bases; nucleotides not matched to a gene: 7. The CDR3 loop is CASSFNRGVGQPQHF. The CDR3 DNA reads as TGTGCCAGCAGCTTTAACAGGGGGGTCGGTCAGCCCCAGCATTTT.

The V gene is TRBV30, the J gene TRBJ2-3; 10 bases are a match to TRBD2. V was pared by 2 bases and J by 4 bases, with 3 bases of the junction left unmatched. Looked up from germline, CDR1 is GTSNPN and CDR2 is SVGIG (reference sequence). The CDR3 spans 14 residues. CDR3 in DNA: TGTGCCTGGAGTCCAGCGGGGGGGCCAGATACGCAGTATTTT. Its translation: CAWSPAGGPDTQYF.

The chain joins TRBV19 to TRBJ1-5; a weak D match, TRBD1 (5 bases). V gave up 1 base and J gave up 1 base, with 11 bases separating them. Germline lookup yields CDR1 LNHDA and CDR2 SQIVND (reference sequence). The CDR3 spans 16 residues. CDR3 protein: CASSIAQGWSNQPQHF. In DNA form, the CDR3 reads TGTGCCAGTAGTATAGCGCAGGGATGGAGCAATCAGCCCCAGCATTTT.

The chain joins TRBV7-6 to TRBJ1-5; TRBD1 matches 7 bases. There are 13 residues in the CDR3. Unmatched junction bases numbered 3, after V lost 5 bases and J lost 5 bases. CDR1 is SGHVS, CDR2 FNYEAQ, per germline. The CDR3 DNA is TGTGCCAGCAGCGCAGACAGGGATCAGCCCCAGCATTTT. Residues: CASSADRDQPQHF.

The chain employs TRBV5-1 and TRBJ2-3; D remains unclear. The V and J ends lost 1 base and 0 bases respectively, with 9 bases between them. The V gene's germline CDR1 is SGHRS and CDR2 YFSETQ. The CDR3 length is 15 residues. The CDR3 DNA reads TGCGCCAGCAGCTTGAGGAGCTCTAGCACAGATACGCAGTATTTT. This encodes CASSLRSSSTDTQYF. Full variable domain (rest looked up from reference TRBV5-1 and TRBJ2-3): KAGVTQTPRYLIKTRGQQVTLSCSPISGHRSVSWYQQTPGQGLQFLFEYFSETQRNKGNFPGRFSGRQFSNSRSEMNVSTLELGDSALYLCASSLRSSSTDTQYFGPGTRLTVL.

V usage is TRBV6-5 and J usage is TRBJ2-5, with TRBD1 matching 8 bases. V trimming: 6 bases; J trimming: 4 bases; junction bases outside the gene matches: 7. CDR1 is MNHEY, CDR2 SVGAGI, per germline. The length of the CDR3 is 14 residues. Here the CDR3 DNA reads TGTGCCAGCAGGACCGACAGGGGACGAGAGACCCAGTACTTC. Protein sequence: CASRTDRGRETQYF.

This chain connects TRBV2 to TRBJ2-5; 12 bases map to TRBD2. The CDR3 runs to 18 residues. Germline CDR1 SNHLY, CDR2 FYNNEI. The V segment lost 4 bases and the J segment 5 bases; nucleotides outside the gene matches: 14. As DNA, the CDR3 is TGTGCCAGCAGTGTATCCCCCGGTCCTGGACTAGCGGGGGAGACCCAGTACTTC. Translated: CASSVSPGPGLAGETQYF.

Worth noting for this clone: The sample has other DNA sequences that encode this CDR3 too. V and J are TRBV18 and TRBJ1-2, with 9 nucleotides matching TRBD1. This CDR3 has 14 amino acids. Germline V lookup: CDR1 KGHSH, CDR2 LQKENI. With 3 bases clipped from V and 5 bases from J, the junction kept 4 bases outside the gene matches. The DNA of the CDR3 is TGTGCCAGCTCACCTCCGGGACAGGGATATGGCTACACCTTC. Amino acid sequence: CASSPPGQGYGYTF.

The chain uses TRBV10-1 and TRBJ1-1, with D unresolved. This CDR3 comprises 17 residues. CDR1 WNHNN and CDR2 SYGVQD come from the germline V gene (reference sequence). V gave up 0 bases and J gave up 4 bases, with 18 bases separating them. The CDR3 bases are TGCGCCAGCAGTGAGTCGAGAAATCCCCCGATGAGCACTGAAGCTTTCTTT. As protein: CASSESRNPPMSTEAFF.